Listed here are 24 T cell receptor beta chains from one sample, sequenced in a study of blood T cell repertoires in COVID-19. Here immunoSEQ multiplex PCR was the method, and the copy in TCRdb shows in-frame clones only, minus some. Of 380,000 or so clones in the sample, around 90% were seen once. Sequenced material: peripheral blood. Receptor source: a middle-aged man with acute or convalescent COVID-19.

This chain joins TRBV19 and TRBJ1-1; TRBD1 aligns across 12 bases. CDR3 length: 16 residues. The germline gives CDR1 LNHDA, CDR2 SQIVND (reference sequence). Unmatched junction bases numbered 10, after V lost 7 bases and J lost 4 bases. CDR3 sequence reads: CASNSRDRGRITEAFF. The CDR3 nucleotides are TGTGCCAGTAACTCACGGGACAGGGGGCGTATCACTGAAGCTTTCTTT.

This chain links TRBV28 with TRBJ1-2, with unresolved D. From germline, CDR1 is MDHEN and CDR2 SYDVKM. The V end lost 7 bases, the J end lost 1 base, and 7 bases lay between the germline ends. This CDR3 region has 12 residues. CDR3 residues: CASNQNNYGYTF. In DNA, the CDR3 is TGTGCCAGCAATCAGAATAACTATGGCTACACCTTC.

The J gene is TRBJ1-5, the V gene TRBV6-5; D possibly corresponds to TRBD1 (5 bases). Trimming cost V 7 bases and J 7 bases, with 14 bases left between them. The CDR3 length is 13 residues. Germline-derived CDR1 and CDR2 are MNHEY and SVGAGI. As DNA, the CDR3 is TGTGCCAGCACGGCACTCAGGGAACAGCCCCAGCATTTT. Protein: CASTALREQPQHF.

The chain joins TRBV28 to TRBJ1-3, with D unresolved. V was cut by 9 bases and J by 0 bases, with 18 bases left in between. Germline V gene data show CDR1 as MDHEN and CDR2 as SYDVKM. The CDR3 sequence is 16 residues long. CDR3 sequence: CASTVYPGLSGNTIYF. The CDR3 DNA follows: TGTGCCAGTACAGTTTACCCAGGCCTCTCTGGAAACACCATATATTTT.

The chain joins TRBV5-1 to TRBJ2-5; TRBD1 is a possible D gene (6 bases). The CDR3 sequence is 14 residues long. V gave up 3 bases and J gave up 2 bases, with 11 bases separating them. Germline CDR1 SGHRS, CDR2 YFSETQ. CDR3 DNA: TGCGCCAGCAGCTGGGTCGGACAGCAAGAGACCCAGTACTTC. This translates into CASSWVGQQETQYF.

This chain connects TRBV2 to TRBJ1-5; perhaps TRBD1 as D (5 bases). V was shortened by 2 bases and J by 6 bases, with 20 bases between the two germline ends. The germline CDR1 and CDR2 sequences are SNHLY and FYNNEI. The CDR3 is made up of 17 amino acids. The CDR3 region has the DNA TGTGCCAGCAGTGAAAGCTCTGGGGGGGTTGGAAGTCAGCCCCAGCATTTT. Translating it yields CASSESSGGVGSQPQHF.

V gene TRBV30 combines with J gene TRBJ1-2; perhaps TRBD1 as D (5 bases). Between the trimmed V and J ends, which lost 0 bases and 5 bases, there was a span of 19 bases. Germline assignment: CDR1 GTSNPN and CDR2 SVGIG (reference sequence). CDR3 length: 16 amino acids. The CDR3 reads CAWSVPETVRVYGYTF. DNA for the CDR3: TGTGCCTGGAGTGTACCGGAGACAGTACGGGTTTATGGCTACACCTTC.

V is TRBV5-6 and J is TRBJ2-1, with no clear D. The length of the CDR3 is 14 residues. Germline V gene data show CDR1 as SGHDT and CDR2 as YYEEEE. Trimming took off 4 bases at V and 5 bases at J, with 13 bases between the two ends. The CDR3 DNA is TGTGCCAGCAGCACGGTCGCTAAAAACAATGAGCAGTTCTTC. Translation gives CASSTVAKNNEQFF.

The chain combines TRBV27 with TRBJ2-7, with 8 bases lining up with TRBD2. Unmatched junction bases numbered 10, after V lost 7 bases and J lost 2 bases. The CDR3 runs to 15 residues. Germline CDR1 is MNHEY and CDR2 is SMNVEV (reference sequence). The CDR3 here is CASKPTSGSTYEQYF. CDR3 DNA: TGTGCCAGCAAACCCACCAGCGGGAGTACCTACGAGCAGTACTTC.

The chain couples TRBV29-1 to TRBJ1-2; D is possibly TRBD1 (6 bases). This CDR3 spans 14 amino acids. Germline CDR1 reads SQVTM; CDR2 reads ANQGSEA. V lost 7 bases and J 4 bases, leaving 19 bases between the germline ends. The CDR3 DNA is TGCAGCGCCCGGGTAGGACAGACCAGCTATGGCTACACCTTC. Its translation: CSARVGQTSYGYTF.

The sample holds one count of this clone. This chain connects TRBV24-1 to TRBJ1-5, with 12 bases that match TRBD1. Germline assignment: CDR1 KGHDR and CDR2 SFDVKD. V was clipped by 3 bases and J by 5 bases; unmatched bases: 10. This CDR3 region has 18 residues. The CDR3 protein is CATSDAGTGGGLYQPQHF. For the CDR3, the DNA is TGTGCCACCAGTGATGCCGGGACAGGGGGCGGATTGTATCAGCCCCAGCATTTT.

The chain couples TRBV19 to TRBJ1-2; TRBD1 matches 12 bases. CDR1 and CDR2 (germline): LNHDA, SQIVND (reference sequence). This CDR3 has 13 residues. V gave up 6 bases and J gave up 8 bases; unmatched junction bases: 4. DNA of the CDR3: TGTGCCAGTAGGGGACAGGGGGCTAGAGGCTACACCTTC. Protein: CASRGQGARGYTF.

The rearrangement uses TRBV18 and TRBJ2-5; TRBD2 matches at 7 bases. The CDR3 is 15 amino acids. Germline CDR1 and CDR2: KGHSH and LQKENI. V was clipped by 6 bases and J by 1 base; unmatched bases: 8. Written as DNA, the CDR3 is TGTGCCAGCTCCCCTGGGGGGGGACTCCAAGAGACCCAGTACTTC. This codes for CASSPGGGLQETQYF.

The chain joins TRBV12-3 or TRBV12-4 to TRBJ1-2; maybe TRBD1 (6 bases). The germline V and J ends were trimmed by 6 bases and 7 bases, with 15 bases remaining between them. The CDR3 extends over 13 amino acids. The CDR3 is CASSTTGSGGYTF. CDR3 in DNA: TGTGCCAGCAGCACTACAGGGTCTGGTGGCTACACCTTC.

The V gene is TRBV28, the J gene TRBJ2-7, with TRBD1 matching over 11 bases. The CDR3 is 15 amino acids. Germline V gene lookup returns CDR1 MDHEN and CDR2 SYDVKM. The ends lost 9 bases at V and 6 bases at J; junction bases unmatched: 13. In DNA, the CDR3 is TGTGCCAGTGGAAAGGACAGGGGGCCGTCGAGCGAGCAGTACTTC. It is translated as CASGKDRGPSSEQYF.

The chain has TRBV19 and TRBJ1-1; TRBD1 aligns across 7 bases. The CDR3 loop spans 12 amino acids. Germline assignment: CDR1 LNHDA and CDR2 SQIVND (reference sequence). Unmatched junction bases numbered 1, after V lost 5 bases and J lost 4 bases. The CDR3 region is CASSSGGTEAFF. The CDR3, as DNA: TGTGCCAGTAGTTCAGGGGGCACTGAAGCTTTCTTT.

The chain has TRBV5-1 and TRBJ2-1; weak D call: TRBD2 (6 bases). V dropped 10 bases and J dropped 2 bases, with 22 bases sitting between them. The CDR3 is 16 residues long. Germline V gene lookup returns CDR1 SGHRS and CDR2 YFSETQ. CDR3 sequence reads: CAYVARTILPYNEQFF. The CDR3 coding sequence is TGCGCCTATGTGGCACGGACTATCCTGCCCTACAATGAGCAGTTCTTC.

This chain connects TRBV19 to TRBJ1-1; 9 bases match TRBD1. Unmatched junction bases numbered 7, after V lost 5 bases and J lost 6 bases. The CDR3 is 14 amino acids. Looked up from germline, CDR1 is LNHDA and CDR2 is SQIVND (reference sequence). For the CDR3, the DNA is TGTGCCAGTAGTCAAGGACAGGGGTCCTCTGAAGCTTTCTTT. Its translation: CASSQGQGSSEAFF.

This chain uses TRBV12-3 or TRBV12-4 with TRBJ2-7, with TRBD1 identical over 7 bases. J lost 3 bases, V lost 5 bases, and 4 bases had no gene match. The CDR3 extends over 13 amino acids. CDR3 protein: CASSPGQIYEQYF. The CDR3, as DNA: TGTGCCAGCAGTCCGGGACAGATCTACGAGCAGTACTTC.

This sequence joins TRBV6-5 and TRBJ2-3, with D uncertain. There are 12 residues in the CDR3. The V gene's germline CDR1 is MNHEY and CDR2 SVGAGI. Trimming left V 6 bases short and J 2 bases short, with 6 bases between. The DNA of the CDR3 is TGTGCCAGCAGACTCAACACAGATACGCAGTATTTT. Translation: CASRLNTDTQYF.

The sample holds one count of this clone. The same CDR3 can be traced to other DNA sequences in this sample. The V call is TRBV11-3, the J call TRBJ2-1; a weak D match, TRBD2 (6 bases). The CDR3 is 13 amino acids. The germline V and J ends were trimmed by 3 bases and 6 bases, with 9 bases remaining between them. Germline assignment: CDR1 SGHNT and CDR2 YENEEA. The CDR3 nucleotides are TGTGCCAGCAGCTTTGGACTAACCAATGAGCAGTTCTTC. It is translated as CASSFGLTNEQFF.

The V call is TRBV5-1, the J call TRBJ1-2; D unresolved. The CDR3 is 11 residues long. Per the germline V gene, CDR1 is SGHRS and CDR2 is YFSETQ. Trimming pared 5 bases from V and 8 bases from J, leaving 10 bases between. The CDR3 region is CASREGFGYTF. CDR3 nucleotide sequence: TGCGCCAGCAGGGAGGGATTCGGCTACACCTTC. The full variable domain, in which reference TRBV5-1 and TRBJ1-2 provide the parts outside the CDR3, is KAGVTQTPRYLIKTRGQQVTLSCSPISGHRSVSWYQQTPGQGLQFLFEYFSETQRNKGNFPGRFSGRQFSNSRSEMNVSTLELGDSALYLCASREGFGYTFGSGTRLTVV.

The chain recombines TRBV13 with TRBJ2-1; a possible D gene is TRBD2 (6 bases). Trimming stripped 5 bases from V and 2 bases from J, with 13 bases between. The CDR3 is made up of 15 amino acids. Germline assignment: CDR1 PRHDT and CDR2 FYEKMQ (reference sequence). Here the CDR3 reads CASSPERAAYNEQFF. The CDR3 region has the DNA TGTGCCAGCAGCCCGGAGCGGGCCGCCTACAATGAGCAGTTCTTC.

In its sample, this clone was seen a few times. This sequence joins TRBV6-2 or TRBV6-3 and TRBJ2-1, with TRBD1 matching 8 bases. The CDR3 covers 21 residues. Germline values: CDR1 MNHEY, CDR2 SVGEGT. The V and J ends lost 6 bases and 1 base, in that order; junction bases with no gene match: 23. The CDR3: CASSSPPRWTGSFFSYNEQFF. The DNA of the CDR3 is TGTGCCAGCAGCTCCCCCCCACGGTGGACAGGGTCTTTTTTTTCCTACAATGAGCAGTTCTTC.